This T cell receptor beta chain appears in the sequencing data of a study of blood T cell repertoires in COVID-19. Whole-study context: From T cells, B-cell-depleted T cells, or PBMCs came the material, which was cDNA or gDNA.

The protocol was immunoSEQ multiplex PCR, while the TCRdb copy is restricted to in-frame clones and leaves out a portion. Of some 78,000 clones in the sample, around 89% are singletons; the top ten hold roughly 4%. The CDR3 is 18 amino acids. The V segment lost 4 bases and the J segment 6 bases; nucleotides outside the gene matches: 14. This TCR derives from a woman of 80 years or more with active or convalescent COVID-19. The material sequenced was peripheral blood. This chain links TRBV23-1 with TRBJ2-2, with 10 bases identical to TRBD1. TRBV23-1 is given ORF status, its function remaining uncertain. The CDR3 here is CASSPRRQGALVPGELFF. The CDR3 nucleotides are TGCGCCAGCAGTCCCCGTCGACAGGGGGCTTTAGTGCCCGGGGAGCTGTTTTTT.